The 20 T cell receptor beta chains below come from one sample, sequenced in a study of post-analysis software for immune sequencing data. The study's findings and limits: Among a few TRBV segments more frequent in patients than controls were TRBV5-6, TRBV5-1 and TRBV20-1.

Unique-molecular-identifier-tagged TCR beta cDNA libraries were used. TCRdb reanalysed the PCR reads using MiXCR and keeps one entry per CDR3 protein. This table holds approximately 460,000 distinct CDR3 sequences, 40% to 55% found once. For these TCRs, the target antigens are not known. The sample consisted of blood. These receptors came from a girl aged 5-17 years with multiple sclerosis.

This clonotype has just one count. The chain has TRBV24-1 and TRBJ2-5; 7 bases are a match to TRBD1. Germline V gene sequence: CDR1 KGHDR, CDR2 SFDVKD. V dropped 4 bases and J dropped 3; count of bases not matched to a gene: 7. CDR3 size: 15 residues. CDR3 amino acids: CATSDPTGVEETQYF. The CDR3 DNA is TGTGCCACCAGTGACCCAACAGGGGTAGAAGAGACCCAGTACTTC.

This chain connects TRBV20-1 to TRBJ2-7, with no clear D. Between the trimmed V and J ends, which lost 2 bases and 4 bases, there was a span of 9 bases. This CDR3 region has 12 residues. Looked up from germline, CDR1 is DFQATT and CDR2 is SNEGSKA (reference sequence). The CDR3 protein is CSARFGFYEQYF. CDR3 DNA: TGCAGTGCTAGATTTGGATTTTACGAGCAGTACTTC.

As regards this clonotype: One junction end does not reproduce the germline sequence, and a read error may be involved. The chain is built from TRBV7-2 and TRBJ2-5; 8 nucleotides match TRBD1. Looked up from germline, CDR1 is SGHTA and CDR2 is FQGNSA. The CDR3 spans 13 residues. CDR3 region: CAGSLRQGETQYF. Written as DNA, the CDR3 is TGTGCCGGCAGCTTAAGACAGGGGGAGACCCAGTACTTC. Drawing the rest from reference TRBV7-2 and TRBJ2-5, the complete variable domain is GAGVSQSPSNKVTEKGKDVELRCDPISGHTALYWYRQSLGQGLEFLIYFQGNSAPDKSGLPSDRFSAERTGGSVSTLTIQRTQQEDSAVYLCAGSLRQGETQYFGPGTRLLVL.

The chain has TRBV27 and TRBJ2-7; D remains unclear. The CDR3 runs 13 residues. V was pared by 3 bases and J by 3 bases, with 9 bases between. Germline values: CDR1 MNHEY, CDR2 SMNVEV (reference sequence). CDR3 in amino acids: CASSLSVYYEQYF. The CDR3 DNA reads TGTGCCAGCAGTTTGAGCGTGTACTACGAGCAGTACTTC.

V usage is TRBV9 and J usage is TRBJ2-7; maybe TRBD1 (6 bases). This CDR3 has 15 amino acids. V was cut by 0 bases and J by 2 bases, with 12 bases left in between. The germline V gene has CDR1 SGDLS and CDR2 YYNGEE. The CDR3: CASSVGGQVTYEQYF. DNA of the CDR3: TGTGCCAGCAGCGTAGGGGGGCAGGTTACCTACGAGCAGTACTTC.

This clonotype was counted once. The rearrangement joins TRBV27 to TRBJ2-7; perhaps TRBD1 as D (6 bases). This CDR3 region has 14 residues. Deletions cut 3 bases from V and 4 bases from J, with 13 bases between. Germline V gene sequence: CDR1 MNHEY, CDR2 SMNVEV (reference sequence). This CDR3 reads CASSLWAGEYEQYF. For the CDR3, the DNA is TGTGCCAGCAGTTTGTGGGCAGGGGAGTACGAGCAGTACTTC.

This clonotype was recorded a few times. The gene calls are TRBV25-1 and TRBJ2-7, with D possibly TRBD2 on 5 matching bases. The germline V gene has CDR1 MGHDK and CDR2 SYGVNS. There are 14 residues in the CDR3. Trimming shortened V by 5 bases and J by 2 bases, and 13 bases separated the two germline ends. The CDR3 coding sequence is TGTGCCAGCAGTAGCTCCGGGAAGACCTACGAGCAGTACTTC. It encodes CASSSSGKTYEQYF.

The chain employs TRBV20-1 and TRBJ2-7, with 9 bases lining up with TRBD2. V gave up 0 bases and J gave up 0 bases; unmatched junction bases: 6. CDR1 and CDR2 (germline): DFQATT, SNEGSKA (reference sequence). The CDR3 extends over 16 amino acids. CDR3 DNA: TGCAGTGCTAGAGATCTAGGTAGCGGGAGCTCCTACGAGCAGTACTTC. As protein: CSARDLGSGSSYEQYF.

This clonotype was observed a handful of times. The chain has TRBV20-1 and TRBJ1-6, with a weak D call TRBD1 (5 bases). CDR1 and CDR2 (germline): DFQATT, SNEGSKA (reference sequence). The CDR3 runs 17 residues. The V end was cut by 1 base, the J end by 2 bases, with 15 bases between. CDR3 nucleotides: TGCAGTGCTAGAGGGGACGGGAGTGGAACCTATAATTCACCCCTCCACTTT. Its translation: CSARGDGSGTYNSPLHF.

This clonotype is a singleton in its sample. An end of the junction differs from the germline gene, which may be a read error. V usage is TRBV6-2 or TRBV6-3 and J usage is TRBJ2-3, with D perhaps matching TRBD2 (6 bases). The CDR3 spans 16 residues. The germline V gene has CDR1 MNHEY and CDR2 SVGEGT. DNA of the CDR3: TGCGCCAGCAGTTACTCGTGGGGGACTTTCACAGATACGCAGTATTTT. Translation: CASSYSWGTFTDTQYF.

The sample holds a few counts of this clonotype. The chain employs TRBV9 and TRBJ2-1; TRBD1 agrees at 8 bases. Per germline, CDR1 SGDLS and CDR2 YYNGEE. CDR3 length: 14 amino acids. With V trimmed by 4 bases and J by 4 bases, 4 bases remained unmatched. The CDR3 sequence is CASSTGQAYNEQFF. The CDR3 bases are TGTGCCAGCAGCACGGGACAGGCGTACAATGAGCAGTTCTTC.

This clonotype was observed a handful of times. The CDR3 coding sequence is TGCAGTGCTTGGGACAGCTACGAGCAGTACTTC. This codes for CSAWDSYEQYF. V and J are TRBV20-1 and TRBJ2-7; 7 bases fit TRBD1. The V and J ends lost 5 bases and 3 bases, in that order; junction bases with no gene match: 1. From germline, CDR1 is DFQATT and CDR2 SNEGSKA (reference sequence). The CDR3 is made up of 11 amino acids.

CDR3 coding DNA: TGCGCCAGCAGCCCACTTGTGGCAGGGCCATACAATGAGCAGTTCTTC. This codes for CASSPLVAGPYNEQFF. The V gene is TRBV5-1, the J gene TRBJ2-1; D is perhaps TRBD1 (5 bases). The CDR3 runs 16 residues. Germline V gene sequence: CDR1 SGHRS, CDR2 YFSETQ. V dropped 4 bases and J dropped 4 bases, with 18 bases sitting between them.

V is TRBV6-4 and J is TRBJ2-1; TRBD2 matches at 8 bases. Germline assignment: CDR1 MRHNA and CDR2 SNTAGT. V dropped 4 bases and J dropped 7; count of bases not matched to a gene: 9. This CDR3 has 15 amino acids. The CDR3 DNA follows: TGTGCCAGCAGTGGGGAAGCGGGAGTTTCAAATGAGCAGTTCTTC. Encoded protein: CASSGEAGVSNEQFF.

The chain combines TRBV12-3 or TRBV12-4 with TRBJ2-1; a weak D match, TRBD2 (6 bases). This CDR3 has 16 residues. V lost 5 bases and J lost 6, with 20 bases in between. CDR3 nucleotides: TGTGCCAGCAGTCTCCTTCGGGGTCGGGGGAGCAATGAGCAGTTCTTC. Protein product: CASSLLRGRGSNEQFF.

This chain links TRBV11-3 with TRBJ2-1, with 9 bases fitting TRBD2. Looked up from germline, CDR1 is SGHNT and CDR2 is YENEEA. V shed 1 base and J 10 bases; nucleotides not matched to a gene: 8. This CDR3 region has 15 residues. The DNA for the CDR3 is TGTGCCAGCAGCTTAGGACTAGCGGACTCTGTGGAGCAGTTCTTC. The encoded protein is CASSLGLADSVEQFF.

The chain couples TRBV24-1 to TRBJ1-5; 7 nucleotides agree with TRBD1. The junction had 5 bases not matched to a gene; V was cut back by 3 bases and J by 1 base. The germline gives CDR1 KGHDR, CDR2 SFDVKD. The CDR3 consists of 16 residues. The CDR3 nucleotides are TGTGCCACCAGTGATCGCAGGGGGGGAAGCAATCAGCCCCAGCATTTT. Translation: CATSDRRGGSNQPQHF.

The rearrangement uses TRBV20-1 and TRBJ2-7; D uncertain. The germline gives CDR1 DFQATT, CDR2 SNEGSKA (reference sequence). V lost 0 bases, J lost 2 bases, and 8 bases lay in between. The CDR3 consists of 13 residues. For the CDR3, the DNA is TGCAGTGCTAGAGAATTGGAGACCTACGAGCAGTACTTC. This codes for CSARELETYEQYF.

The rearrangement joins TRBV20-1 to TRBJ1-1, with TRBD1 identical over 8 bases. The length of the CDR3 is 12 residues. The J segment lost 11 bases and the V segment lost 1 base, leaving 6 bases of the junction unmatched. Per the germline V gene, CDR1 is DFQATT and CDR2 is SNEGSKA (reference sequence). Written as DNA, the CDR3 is TGCAGTGCTAGAGTCCGGACAGGGTCGGCTTTCTTT. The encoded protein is CSARVRTGSAFF.

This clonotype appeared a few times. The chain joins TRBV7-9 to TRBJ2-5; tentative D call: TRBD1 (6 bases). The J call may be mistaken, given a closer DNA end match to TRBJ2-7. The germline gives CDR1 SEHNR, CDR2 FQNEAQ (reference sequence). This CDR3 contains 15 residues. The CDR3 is CASSLVTGSPSEQYF. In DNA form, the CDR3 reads TGTGCCAGCAGCTTAGTAACAGGGTCTCCCTCCGAGCAGTACTTC.